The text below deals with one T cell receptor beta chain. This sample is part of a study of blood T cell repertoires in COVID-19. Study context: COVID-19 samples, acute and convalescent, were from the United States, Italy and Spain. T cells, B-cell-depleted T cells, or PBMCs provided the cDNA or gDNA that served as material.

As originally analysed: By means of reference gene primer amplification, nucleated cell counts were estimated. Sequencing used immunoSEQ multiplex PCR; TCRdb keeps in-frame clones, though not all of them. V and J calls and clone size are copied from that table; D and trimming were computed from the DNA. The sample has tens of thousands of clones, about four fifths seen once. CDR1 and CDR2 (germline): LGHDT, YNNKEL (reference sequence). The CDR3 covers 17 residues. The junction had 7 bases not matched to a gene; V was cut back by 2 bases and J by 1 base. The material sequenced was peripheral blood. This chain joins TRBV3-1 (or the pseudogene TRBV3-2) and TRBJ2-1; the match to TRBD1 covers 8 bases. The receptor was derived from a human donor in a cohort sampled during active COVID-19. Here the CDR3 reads CASSQPRGRGSYNEQFF. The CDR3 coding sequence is TGTGCCAGCAGCCAACCCAGGGGGCGCGGGTCCTACAATGAGCAGTTCTTC.